This TCR delta chain was captured in a study of gamma-delta T cells after stem cell transplantation. CDR1 and CDR2 (germline): GEAIGNYY, EKD. This CDR3 spans 22 amino acids. The junction had 10 bases not matched to a gene; V was cut back by 0 bases and J by 0 bases. This clone was seen more than once but under ten times. TCRdb re-called clones from the RT-PCR reads via CATT. The data contain fewer than 3,000 delta-chain clones, 45% of them singletons. The clonotype was recovered from a human donor. It is not recorded whose cells these are; they may come from a transplant donor. This chain uses TRDV2 with TRDJ3; 13 bases line up with TRDD3. The sample comprised gamma-delta T cells. The CDR3 nucleotides are TGTGCCTGTGACACCGTACTGGGGGATACGGGGTTAAGCTCCTGGGACACCCGACAGATGTTTTTC. Translating gives CACDTVLGDTGLSSWDTRQMFF.